The TCR beta chain described here comes from a study of cytomegalovirus exposure and HLA in healthy donors. Broader study findings: Per published reports, the classifier diagnosed cytomegalovirus status with high specificity and sensitivity. Presence/absence results assume similar sequencing depth per donor, which may not hold.

Per the germline V gene, CDR1 is SGHDT and CDR2 is YYEEEE. The CDR3 spans 16 residues. J lost 2 bases, V lost 0 bases, and 8 bases had no gene match. A multiplex PCR was run with 60 Vbeta primers and 13 Jbeta primers. Sequencing used immunoSEQ multiplex PCR; TCRdb keeps in-frame clones, though not all of them. The sample yields about 55,000 clones, roughly 85% seen once. As to this clone: Its antigen is currently unknown.

Material for sequencing was PBMCs. The sequence was collected from a man younger than 40 in good health and CMV-seronegative. This rearrangement joins TRBV5-6 to TRBJ2-7; 7 bases are shared with TRBD2. The CDR3 protein is CASSLAASGLPYEQYF. The CDR3 nucleotides read TGTGCCAGCAGCTTGGCGGCTAGCGGACTTCCCTACGAGCAGTACTTC.